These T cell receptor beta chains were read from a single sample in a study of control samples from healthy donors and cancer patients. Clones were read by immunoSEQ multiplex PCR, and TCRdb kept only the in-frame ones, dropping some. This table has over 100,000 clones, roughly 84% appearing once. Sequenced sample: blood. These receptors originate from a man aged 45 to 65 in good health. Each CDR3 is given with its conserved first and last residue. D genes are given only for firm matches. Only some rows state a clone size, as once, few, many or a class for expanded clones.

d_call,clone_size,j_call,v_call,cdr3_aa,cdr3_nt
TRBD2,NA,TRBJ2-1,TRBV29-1,CSVILATNEQFF,TGCAGCGTTATACTAGCGACCAATGAGCAGTTCTTC
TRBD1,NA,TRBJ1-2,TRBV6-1,CASSEWTGAVIGYGYTF,TGTGCCAGCAGTGAGTGGACAGGGGCAGTGATAGGCTATGGCTACACCTTC
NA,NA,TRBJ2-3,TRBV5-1,CASSFGLTDTQYF,TGCGCCAGCAGTTTCGGGTTGACAGATACGCAGTATTTT
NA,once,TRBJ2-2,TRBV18,CASSPGGGAGGELFF,TGTGCCAGCTCACCAGGCGGGGGCGCCGGCGGGGAGCTGTTTTTT
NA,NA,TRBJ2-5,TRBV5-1,CASSQASAGETQYF,TGCGCCAGCAGCCAGGCTAGCGCGGGAGAGACCCAGTACTTC
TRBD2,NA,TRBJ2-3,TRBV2,CASSEWASGGQYF,TGTGCCAGCAGTGAGTGGGCTAGCGGGGGGCAGTATTTT
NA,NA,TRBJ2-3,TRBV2,CASRLETDTQYF,TGTGCCAGCAGGTTAGAGACAGATACGCAGTATTTT
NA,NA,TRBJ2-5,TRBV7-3,CASSLGVSTQETQYF,TGTGCCAGCAGCTTGGGTGTTTCGACCCAAGAGACCCAGTACTTC
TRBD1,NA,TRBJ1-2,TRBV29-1,CSVDNSRGLNGGGYTF,TGCAGCGTTGACAATAGCAGGGGGTTGAATGGAGGCGGCTACACCTTC
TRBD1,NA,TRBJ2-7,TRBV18,CASSPGQGQVYEQYF,TGTGCCAGCTCCCCGGGACAGGGTCAAGTCTACGAGCAGTACTTC
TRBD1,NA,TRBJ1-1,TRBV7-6,CASSFSQGSTEAFF,TGTGCCAGCAGCTTTTCACAGGGGTCCACTGAAGCTTTCTTT
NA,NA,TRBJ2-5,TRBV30,CAWQDSGRETQYF,TGTGCCTGGCAGGACAGCGGTCGGGAGACCCAGTACTTC
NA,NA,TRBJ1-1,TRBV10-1,CASSGQRNTEAFF,TGCGCCAGCAGTGGGCAGAGGAACACTGAAGCTTTCTTT
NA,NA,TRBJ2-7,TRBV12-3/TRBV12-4,CASSLTSGTMSYF,TGTGCCAGCAGTTTAACATCAGGGACGATGTCGTACTTC
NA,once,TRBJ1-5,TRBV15,CATSRGESGNQPQHF,TGTGCCACCAGCAGAGGGGAGTCGGGCAATCAGCCCCAGCATTTT
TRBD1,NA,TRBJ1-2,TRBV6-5,CASRRQGEPTYGYTF,TGTGCCAGCAGACGGCAGGGGGAGCCGACCTATGGCTACACCTTC
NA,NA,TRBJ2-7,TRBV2,CASSGRGQGGFEQYF,TGTGCCAGCAGTGGTCGAGGGCAGGGGGGGTTTGAGCAGTACTTC
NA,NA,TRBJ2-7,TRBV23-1,CASSRGGGIYEQYF,TGCGCCAGCAGTCGGGGAGGGGGCATCTACGAGCAGTACTTC
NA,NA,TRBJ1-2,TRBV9,CASSPLGYGYTF,TGTGCCAGCAGCCCCCTAGGGTATGGCTACACCTTC
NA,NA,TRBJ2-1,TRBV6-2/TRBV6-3,CASSYKTYNEQFF,TGTGCCAGCAGTTATAAGACTTACAATGAGCAGTTCTTC
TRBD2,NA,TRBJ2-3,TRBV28,CASSSRGLAGGAVLNTQYF,TGTGCCAGCAGTTCTCGGGGACTAGCGGGGGGCGCCGTCTTGAATACGCAGTATTTT
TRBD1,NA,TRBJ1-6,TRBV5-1,CASSPHGQGRNNSPLHF,TGCGCCAGCAGTCCTCACGGACAGGGAAGGAATAATTCACCCCTCCACTTT
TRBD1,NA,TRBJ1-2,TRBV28,CASRSRQGRYWNYGYTF,TGTGCCAGCAGGTCACGACAGGGGAGGTATTGGAACTATGGCTACACCTTC
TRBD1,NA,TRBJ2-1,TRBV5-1,CASSLAPGQGRNEQFF,TGCGCCAGCAGCTTGGCCCCGGGACAGGGTCGCAATGAGCAGTTCTTC